This T cell receptor beta chain was observed in a study of cytomegalovirus exposure and HLA in healthy donors. Per the germline V gene, CDR1 is SGHTA and CDR2 is FQGTGA. Trimming removed 2 bases from V and 3 bases from J, with 8 bases in between. The CDR3 spans 13 residues. Primers included in the PCR were 60 Vbeta and 13 Jbeta primers. Libraries were prepared by immunoSEQ multiplex PCR; TCRdb keeps only in-frame clonotypes and omits some of them. Of over 95,000 clones in the sample, about 79% were seen once. This receptor was identified in a human donor in good health. Material: PBMCs. The chain joins TRBV7-3 to TRBJ2-7; no clear D. CDR3 nucleotides: TGTGCCAGCAGCTTAGGCGGATTCTACGAGCAGTACTTC. It yields the protein CASSLGGFYEQYF.